This TCR beta chain stems from a study of cytomegalovirus exposure and HLA in healthy donors. Overall study: From HLA-typed donors, an early data release held approximately 85 million unique TCRs.

Primers for the PCR totalled 60 Vbeta and 13 Jbeta. Profiled with immunoSEQ multiplex PCR; TCRdb holds only in-frame clones, not every one. The repertoire holds under 55,000 clones, approximately 70% seen once, with roughly 3% in the top ten. Study-level results: The authors assumed roughly uniform sequencing depth across donors for presence/absence analyses.

About this clone: Its cognate antigen is unknown.

V was clipped by 4 bases and J by 0 bases, with 10 bases between them. CDR3 length: 14 residues. Germline CDR1 and CDR2: ENHRY and SYGVKD. This rearrangement joins TRBV10-3 to TRBJ2-7, with D tentatively TRBD1 (5 bases). This sequence originates from a man aged 18 to 29 in good health and CMV-seronegative. The sequenced sample consisted of PBMCs. CDR3 region: CAISGGSDSYEQYF. The CDR3 DNA is TGTGCCATCAGTGGGGGCTCAGACTCCTACGAGCAGTACTTC.